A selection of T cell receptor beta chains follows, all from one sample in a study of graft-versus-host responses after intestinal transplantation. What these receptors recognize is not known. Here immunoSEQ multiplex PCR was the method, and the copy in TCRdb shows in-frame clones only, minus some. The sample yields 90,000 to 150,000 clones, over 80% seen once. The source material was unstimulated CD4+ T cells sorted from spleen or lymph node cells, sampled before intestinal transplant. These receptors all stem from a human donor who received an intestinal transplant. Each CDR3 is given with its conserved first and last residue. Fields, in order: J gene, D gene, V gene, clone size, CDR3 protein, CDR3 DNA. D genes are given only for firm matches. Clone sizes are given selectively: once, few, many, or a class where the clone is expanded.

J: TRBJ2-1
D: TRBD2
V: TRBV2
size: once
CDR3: CASGGRKAGVLSYNEQFF
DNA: TGTGCCAGCGGGGGTCGGAAAGCGGGAGTCCTCTCCTACAATGAGCAGTTCTTC

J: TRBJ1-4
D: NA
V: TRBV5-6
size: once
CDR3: CASSPDLRGEKLFF
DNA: TGTGCCAGCAGCCCCGACCTCCGAGGGGAAAAACTGTTTTTT

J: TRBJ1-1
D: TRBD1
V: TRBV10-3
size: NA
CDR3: CAISDWDRGRIVEAFF
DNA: TGTGCCATCAGTGATTGGGACAGGGGGCGTATCGTTGAAGCTTTCTTT

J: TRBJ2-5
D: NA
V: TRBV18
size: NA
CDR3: CASSPPRAVQETQYF
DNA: TGTGCCAGCTCACCACCCCGAGCGGTCCAAGAGACCCAGTACTTC

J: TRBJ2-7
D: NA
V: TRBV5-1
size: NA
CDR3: CASRGLASSYEQYF
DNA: TGCGCCAGCAGAGGGCTAGCGTCTTCCTACGAGCAGTACTTC

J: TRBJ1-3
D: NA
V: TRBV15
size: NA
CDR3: CATSSGPGNTIYF
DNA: TGTGCCACCAGTTCAGGGCCTGGAAACACCATATATTTT

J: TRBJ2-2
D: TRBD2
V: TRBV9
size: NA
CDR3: CASSVEGLAGWSGELFF
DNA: TGTGCCAGCAGCGTAGAGGGTCTAGCGGGATGGTCCGGGGAGCTGTTTTTT

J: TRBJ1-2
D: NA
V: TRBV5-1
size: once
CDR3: CASSFSVPPASGYTF
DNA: TGCGCCAGCAGCTTTTCTGTCCCTCCAGCCTCTGGCTACACCTTC

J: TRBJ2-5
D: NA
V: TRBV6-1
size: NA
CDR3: CASKLDRLKVETQYF
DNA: TGTGCCAGCAAGCTCGACAGGCTCAAGGTGGAGACCCAGTACTTC

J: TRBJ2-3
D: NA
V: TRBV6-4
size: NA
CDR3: CASNSMFPQYF
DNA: TGTGCCAGCAATTCCATGTTCCCGCAGTATTTT

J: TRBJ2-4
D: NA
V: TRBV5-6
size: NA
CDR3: CASSLAAQNIQYF
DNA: TGTGCCAGCAGCTTGGCGGCTCAAAACATTCAGTACTTC

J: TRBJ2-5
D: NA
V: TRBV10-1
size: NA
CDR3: CASSPRQAAETQYF
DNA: TGCGCCAGCAGCCCCAGACAGGCCGCGGAGACCCAGTACTTC

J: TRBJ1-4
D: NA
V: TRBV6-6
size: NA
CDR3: CASSYSSPEKLFF
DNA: TGTGCCAGCAGTTACTCGTCACCGGAAAAACTGTTTTTT

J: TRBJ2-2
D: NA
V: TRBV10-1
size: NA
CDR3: CASRKGVNTGELFF
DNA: TGCGCCAGCAGAAAGGGAGTAAACACCGGGGAGCTGTTTTTT

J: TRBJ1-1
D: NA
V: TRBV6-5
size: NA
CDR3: CASTLTTRNTEAFF
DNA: TGTGCCAGCACCCTAACTACTCGGAACACTGAAGCTTTCTTT

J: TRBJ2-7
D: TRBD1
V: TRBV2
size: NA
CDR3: CASRVDRVTYEQYF
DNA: TGTGCCAGCAGGGTGGACAGGGTAACCTACGAGCAGTACTTC

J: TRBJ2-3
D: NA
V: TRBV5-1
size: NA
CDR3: CASSLGGYTDTQYF
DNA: TGCGCCAGCAGCTTGGGAGGTTACACAGATACGCAGTATTTT

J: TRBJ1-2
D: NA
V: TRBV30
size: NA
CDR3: CAWTRGFSSYGYTF
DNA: TGTGCCTGGACCCGGGGCTTCTCAAGCTATGGCTACACCTTC

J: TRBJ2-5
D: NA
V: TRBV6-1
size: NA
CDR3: CASSDRDRLQETQYF
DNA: TGTGCCAGCAGTGATAGGGACCGCTTACAAGAGACCCAGTACTTC

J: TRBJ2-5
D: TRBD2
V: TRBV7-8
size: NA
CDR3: CAGSLNTRQGTSGRRETQYF
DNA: TGTGCCGGCAGCTTAAACACGCGACAGGGGACTAGCGGGAGGAGGGAGACCCAGTACTTC

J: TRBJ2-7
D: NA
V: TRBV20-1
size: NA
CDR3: CSVGSYEQYF
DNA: TGCTCTGTCGGATCCTACGAGCAGTACTTC

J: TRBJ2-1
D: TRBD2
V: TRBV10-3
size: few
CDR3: CAISRGLAVGDEQFF
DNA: TGTGCCATCAGCCGGGGACTAGCGGTAGGCGATGAGCAGTTCTTC

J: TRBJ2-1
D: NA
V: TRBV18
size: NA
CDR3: CASSPGAGTYNEQFF
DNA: TGTGCCAGCTCACCAGGGGCAGGAACGTACAATGAGCAGTTCTTC

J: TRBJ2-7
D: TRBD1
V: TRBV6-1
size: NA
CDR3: CASRDRVWEQYF
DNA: TGTGCCAGCAGAGACAGGGTGTGGGAGCAGTACTTC

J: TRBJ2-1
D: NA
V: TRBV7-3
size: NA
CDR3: CASSLTTPVGRHNEQFF
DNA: TGTGCCAGCAGCTTAACAACCCCTGTGGGGCGCCACAATGAGCAGTTCTTC

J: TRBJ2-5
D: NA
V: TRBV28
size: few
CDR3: CASSPRDVKETQYF
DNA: TGTGCCAGCAGTCCGCGGGACGTTAAAGAGACCCAGTACTTC

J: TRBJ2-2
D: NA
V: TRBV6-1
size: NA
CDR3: CASSGRGTGELFF
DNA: TGTGCCAGCAGTGGCAGGGGTACCGGGGAGCTGTTTTTT

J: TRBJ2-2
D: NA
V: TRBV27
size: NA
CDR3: CASTLAGELFF
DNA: TGTGCCAGCACCCTCGCCGGGGAGCTGTTTTTT

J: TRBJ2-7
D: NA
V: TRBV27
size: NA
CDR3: CASRDSRSYEQYF
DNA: TGTGCCAGCAGGGACAGTAGATCATACGAGCAGTACTTC

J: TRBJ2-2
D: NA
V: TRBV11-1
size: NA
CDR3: CASSTRSPGELFF
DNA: TGTGCCAGCAGCACTCGCAGCCCCGGGGAGCTGTTTTTT

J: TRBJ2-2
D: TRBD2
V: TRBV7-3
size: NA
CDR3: CASSRLAGAPNTGELFF
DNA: TGTGCCAGCAGCCGACTAGCGGGAGCTCCGAACACCGGGGAGCTGTTTTTT

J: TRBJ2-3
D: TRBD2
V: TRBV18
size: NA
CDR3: CASSPYFLAGYTDTQYF
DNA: TGTGCCAGCTCACCCTACTTCTTAGCGGGCTACACAGATACGCAGTATTTT

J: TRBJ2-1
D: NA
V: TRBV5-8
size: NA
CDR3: CASSLLSWEQFF
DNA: TGTGCCAGCAGCCTCCTCTCGTGGGAGCAGTTCTTC

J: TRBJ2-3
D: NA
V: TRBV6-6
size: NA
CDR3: CASTGRADTQYF
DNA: TGTGCCAGTACAGGTCGGGCAGATACGCAGTATTTT

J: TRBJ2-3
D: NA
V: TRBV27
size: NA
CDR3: CASSYQGADTQYF
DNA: TGTGCCAGCAGTTACCAAGGCGCAGATACGCAGTATTTT

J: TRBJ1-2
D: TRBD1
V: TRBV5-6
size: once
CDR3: CASALRTGEYGYTF
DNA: TGTGCCAGCGCTCTCAGGACAGGGGAATATGGCTACACCTTC

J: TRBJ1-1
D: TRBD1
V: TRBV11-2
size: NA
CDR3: CASSLAKGTGPMRAFF
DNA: TGTGCCAGCAGCTTAGCTAAAGGGACAGGCCCTATGCGGGCTTTCTTT

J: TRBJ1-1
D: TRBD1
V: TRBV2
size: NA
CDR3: CASTKGAADTEAFF
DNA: TGTGCCAGCACTAAGGGGGCTGCGGACACTGAAGCTTTCTTT

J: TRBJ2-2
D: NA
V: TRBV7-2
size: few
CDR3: CASSLFAGELFF
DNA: TGTGCCAGCAGCTTATTCGCCGGGGAGCTGTTTTTT

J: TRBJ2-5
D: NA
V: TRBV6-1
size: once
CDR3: CASSARQRETQYF
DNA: TGTGCCAGCAGTGCGCGACAGCGGGAGACCCAGTACTTC

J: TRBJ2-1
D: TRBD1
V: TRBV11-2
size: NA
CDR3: CASSPRPPGQGNEQFF
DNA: TGTGCCAGCAGCCCCAGACCCCCGGGACAGGGGAATGAGCAGTTCTTC

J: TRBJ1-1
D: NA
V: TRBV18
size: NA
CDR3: CASSPDKNTEAFF
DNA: TGTGCCAGCTCACCAGACAAGAACACTGAAGCTTTCTTT

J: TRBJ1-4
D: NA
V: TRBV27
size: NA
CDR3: CASSLRGQLPEKLFF
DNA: TGTGCCAGCAGTTTGCGTGGGCAGCTCCCTGAAAAACTGTTTTTT

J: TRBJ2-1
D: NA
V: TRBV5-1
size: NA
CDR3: CASDMGSSYNEQFF
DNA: TGCGCCAGTGACATGGGGTCCTCCTACAATGAGCAGTTCTTC

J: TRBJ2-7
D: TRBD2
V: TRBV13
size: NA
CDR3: CASSLISGSTYEQYF
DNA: TGTGCCAGCAGCTTGATTAGCGGGAGTACCTACGAGCAGTACTTC

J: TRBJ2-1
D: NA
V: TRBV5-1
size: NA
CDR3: CASSLSPDNEQFF
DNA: TGCGCCAGCAGCTTGAGCCCGGACAATGAGCAGTTCTTC

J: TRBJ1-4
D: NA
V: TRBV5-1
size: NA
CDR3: CASSLGGPNEKLFF
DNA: TGCGCCAGCAGCTTGGGCGGTCCTAATGAAAAACTGTTTTTT

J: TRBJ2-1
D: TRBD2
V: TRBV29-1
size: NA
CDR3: CSATRTSGRAYNEQFF
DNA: TGCAGCGCTACCCGGACTAGCGGGAGGGCTTACAATGAGCAGTTCTTC

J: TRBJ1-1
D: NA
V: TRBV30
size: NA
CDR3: CAWSPDMNTEAFF
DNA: TGTGCCTGGAGTCCCGACATGAACACTGAAGCTTTCTTT

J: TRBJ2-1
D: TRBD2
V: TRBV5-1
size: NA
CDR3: CASSSEAASGYNEQFF
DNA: TGCGCCAGCAGCTCGGAGGCGGCTAGCGGGTACAATGAGCAGTTCTTC

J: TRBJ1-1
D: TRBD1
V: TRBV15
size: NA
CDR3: CATSRHLTGLGSNTEAFF
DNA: TGTGCCACCAGCAGACATTTGACAGGGTTGGGGTCGAACACTGAAGCTTTCTTT

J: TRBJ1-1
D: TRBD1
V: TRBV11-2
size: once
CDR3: CASSGQVNTEAFF
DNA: TGTGCCAGCAGTGGACAGGTGAACACTGAAGCTTTCTTT

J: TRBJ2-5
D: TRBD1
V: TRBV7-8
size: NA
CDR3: CASSLVGQGVQYF
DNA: TGTGCCAGCAGCTTGGTGGGACAGGGGGTACAGTACTTC

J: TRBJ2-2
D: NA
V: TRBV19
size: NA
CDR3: CASRRTGLGTGELFF
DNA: TGTGCCAGTAGGCGTACAGGGTTGGGGACCGGGGAGCTGTTTTTT

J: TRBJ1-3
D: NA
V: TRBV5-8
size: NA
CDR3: CASSLEQISGNTIYF
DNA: TGTGCCAGCAGCTTGGAACAGATCTCTGGAAACACCATATATTTT

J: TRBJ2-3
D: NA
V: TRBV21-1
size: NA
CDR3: CASSKGTDTQYF
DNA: TGTGCCAGCAGCAAAGGAACAGATACGCAGTATTTT

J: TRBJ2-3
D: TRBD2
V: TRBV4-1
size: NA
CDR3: CASSQHSGRPTDTQYF
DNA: TGCGCCAGCAGCCAACATAGCGGGAGGCCCACAGATACGCAGTATTTT

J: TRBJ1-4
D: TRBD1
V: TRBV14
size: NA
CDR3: CASSGTGLDEKLFF
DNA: TGTGCCAGCAGCGGGACAGGGCTCGATGAAAAACTGTTTTTT

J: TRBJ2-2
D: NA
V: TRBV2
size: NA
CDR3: CASKRPKNTGELFF
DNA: TGTGCCAGCAAGCGGCCCAAGAACACCGGGGAGCTGTTTTTT

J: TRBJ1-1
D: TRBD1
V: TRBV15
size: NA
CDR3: CATSSLQGAKAFF
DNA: TGTGCCACCAGCAGTTTACAGGGGGCCAAAGCTTTCTTT